This T cell receptor (beta chain) was identified during a study of HIV-infected patients and healthy controls. TCRdb analysed the 5' RACE reads with MiXCR anew, one entry per CDR3 protein. The table has approximately 64,000 distinct CDR3 sequences, about 19% seen once. There are many counts of this clonotype. The CDR3 is 15 amino acids. Germline trimming cut 4 bases from V and 6 bases from J; bases unmatched to any gene: 12. Germline V lookup: CDR1 SGDLS, CDR2 YYNGEE. The clonotype comes from a human donor in good health. J is TRBJ1-1 and V is TRBV9; 7 nucleotides align to TRBD1. The specimen was CD4+ T cells from blood. Written as DNA, the CDR3 is TGTGCCAGCAGCCCCCAGACAGGGAATAGGGCTGAAGCTTTCTTT. It yields the protein CASSPQTGNRAEAFF.